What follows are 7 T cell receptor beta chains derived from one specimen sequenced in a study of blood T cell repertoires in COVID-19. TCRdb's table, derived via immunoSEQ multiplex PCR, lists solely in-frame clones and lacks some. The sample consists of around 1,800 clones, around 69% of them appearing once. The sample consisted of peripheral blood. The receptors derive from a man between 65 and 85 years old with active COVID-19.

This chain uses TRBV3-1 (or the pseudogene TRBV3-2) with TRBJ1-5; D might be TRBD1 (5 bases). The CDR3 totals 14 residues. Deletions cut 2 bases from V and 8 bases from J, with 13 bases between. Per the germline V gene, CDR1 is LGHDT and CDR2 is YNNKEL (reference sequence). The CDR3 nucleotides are TGTGCCAGCAGCCAATGGCAGGGTGAGGAGCCCCAGCATTTT. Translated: CASSQWQGEEPQHF.

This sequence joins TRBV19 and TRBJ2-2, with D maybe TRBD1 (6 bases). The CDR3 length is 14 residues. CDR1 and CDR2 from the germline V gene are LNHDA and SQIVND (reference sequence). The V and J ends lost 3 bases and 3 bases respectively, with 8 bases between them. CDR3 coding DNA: TGTGCCAGTAGTATCGGACAGCACACCGGGGAGCTGTTTTTT. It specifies CASSIGQHTGELFF.

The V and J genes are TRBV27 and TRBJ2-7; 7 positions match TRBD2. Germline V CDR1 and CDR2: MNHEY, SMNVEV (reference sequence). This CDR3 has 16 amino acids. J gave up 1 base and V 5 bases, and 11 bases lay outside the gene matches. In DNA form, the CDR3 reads TGTGCCAGCAGTCCGGTCTGGTCTAGCGGTTCCTACGAGCAGTACTTC. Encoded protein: CASSPVWSSGSYEQYF.

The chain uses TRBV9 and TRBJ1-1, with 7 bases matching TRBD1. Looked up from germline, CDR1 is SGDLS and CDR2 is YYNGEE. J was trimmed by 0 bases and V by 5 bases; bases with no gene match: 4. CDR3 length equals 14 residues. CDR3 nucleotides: TGTGCCAGCAGTAAAGACAGGGTGAACACTGAAGCTTTCTTT. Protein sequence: CASSKDRVNTEAFF.

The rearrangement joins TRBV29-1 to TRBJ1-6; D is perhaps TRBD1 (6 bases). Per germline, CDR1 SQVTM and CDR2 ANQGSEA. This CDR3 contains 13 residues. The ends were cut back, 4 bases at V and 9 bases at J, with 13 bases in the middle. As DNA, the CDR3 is TGCAGCGTTGGAGGGGGAGCAGGTTCACCCCTCCACTTT. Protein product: CSVGGGAGSPLHF.

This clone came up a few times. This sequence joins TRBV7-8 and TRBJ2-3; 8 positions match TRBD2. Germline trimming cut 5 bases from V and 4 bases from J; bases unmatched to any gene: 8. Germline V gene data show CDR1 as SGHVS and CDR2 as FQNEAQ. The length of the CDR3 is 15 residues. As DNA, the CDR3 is TGTGCCAGCAGCACGGGACTAGTCACTGCAGATACGCAGTATTTT. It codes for CASSTGLVTADTQYF.

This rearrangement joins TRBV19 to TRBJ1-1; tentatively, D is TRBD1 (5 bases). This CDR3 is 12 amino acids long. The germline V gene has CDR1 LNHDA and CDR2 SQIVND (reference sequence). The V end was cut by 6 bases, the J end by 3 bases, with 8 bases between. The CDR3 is CASRPGYTEAFF. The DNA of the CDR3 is TGTGCCAGTAGGCCAGGGTACACTGAAGCTTTCTTT.